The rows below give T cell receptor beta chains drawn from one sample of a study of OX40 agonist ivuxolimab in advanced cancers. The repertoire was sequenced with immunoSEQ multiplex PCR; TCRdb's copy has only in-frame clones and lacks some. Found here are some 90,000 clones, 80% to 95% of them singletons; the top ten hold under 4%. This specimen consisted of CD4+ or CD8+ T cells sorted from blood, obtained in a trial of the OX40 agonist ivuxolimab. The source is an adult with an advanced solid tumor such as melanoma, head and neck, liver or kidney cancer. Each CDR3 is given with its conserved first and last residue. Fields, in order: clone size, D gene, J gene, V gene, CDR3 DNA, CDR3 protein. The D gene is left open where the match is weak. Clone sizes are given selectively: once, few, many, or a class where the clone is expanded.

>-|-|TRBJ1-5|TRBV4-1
TGCGCCAGCAGCCAAGCGGAAGGGGCAGGGCAGCCCCAGCATTTT
CASSQAEGAGQPQHF
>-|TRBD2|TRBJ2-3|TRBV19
TGTGCCAGTAGCCCTAGCGGGGCCCGCAAGGCAGATACGCAGTATTTT
CASSPSGARKADTQYF
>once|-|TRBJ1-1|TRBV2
TGTGCCAGCAGTGATTTTGCCAGGGGCCACACTGAAGCTTTCTTT
CASSDFARGHTEAFF
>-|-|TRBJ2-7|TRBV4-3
TGCGCCAGCAGCCCGACCAGGGGAAGCTACGAGCAGTACTTC
CASSPTRGSYEQYF
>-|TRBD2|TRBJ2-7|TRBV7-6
TGTGCCAGCAGCTTTTCCGGGACTAGCCCCTCCTACGAGCAGTACTTC
CASSFSGTSPSYEQYF
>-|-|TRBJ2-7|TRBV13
TGTGCCAGCAGCTTTCGTCTAGCTGTCGACGAGCAGTACTTC
CASSFRLAVDEQYF
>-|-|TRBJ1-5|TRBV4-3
TGCGCCAGCAGCCAAGATTGGCAGGGTTTAAGCAATCAGCCCCAGCATTTT
CASSQDWQGLSNQPQHF
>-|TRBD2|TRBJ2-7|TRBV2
TGTGCCAGCACGGGGCGGGGGGTCGCCTACGAGCAGTACTTC
CASTGRGVAYEQYF
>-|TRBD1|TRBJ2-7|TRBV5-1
TGCGCCAGCAGCCTATATACAGGGGGCCCTTCCTACGAGCAGTACTTC
CASSLYTGGPSYEQYF
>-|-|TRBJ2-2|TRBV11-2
TGTGCCAGCACCCCCGGTGGGGAGCTGTTTTTT
CASTPGGELFF
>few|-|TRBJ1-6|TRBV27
TGTGCCAGCAGTTGGGACCCTAATTCACCCCTCCACTTT
CASSWDPNSPLHF
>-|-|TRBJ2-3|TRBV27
TGTGCCAGCAGTTTCCTCCCCACAGATACGCAGTATTTT
CASSFLPTDTQYF
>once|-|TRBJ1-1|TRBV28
TGTGCCAGCAGTTTATTCCGGGGGAACACTGAAGCTTTCTTT
CASSLFRGNTEAFF
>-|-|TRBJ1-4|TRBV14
TGTGCCAGCAGCCCGGATAGATCGGACAGTAATGAAAAACTGTTTTTT
CASSPDRSDSNEKLFF
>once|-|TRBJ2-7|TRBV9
TGTGCCAGCAGCGCCTCAGATTATAGATTCGAGCAGTACTTC
CASSASDYRFEQYF
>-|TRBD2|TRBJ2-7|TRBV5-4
TGTGCCAGCAGCTTCGGACTAGCGGCCTACGAGCAGTACTTC
CASSFGLAAYEQYF
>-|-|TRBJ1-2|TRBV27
TGTGCCAGCCTCCCGGGCCTAGGGGGGGCTAACTATGGCTACACCTTC
CASLPGLGGANYGYTF
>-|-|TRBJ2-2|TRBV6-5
TGTGCCAGCAGTTACTCTAACACCGGGGAGCTGTTTTTT
CASSYSNTGELFF
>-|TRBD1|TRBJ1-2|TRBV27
TGTGCCAGCAAGCAGGGGGCCGGCCCTTTCTATGGCTACACCTTC
CASKQGAGPFYGYTF
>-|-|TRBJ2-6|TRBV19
TGTGCCAGTAGTATGATCCCTGGGGCCAACGTCCTGACTTTC
CASSMIPGANVLTF
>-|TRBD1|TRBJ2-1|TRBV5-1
TGCGCCAGCAGCCTAGATACAGGGGGGCTTGGTGATGAGCAGTTCTTC
CASSLDTGGLGDEQFF
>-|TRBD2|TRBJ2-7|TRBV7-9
TGTGCCAGTAGCGGGGGGGACTACGAGCAGTACTTC
CASSGGDYEQYF
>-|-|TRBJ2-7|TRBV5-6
TGTGCCAGCAGCTTGAGCGGGTTCGGGTACGAGCAGTACTTC
CASSLSGFGYEQYF
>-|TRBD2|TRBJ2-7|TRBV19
TGTGCCAGTAGTATAGCACTAGCGGAAGTCTACGAGCAGTACTTC
CASSIALAEVYEQYF
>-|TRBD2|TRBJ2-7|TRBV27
TGTGCCAGCAGTTTTATAGGGGTCACTAGCGGGCCTTCCTACGAGCAGTACTTC
CASSFIGVTSGPSYEQYF
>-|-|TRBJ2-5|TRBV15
TGTGCCACCAGCAGAGTTGGGAGTCTCGAGACCCAGTACTTC
CATSRVGSLETQYF
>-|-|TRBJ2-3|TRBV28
TGTGCCAGTAGTTTAGGGGGGGGGCTGGCTACGCAGTATTTT
CASSLGGGLATQYF
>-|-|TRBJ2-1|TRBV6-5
TGTGCCTCCCACAGGGGGGGAAGTGGGAATGAGCAGTTCTTC
CASHRGGSGNEQFF
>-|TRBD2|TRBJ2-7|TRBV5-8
TGTGCCAGCAGGTATTTAGCGGGATCCTACGAGCAGTACTTC
CASRYLAGSYEQYF
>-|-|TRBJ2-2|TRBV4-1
TGCGCCAGCTCTGTGTCTGGGGAGACTGACACCGGGGAGCTGTTTTTT
CASSVSGETDTGELFF
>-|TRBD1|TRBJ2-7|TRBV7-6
TGTGCCAGCGGACAGGGAGGACGAGAGCAGTACTTC
CASGQGGREQYF
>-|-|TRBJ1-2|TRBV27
TGTGCCAGCCGACCAGGAGGGGCCTATGGCTACACCTTC
CASRPGGAYGYTF
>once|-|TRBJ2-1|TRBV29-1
TGCAGCGTTGCAGGGCCCTCCTACAATGAGCAGTTCTTC
CSVAGPSYNEQFF
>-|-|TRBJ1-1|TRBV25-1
TGTGCCAGCAGGGCCCTAGACAGGACCAACACTGAAGCTTTCTTT
CASRALDRTNTEAFF
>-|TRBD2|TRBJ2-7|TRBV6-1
TGTGCCAGCAGTCCCCACCAGGGACTAGCATACGAGCAGTACTTC
CASSPHQGLAYEQYF
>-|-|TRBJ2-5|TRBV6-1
TGTGCCAGCAGTGTTTTCGGGGAGACCCAGTACTTC
CASSVFGETQYF
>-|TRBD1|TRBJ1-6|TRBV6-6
TGTGCCAGCAGTTATGGTCTAGACAGGGGGAATTCACCCCTCCACTTT
CASSYGLDRGNSPLHF
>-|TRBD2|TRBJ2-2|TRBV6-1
TGTGCCAGCATTGACTTGCTAGCGGGGTACCACACCGGGGAGCTGTTTTTT
CASIDLLAGYHTGELFF
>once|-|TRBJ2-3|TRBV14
TGTGCCAGCAGCCAAGTTTACACAGATACGCAGTATTTT
CASSQVYTDTQYF
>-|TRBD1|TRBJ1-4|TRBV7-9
TGTGCCAGCAGCTTAGAGACAGGGTTGGGTGAAAAACTGTTTTTT
CASSLETGLGEKLFF
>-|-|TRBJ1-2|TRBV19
TGTGCCAGTAGTATAGACCACGGACAGACCGATGGCTACACCTTC
CASSIDHGQTDGYTF
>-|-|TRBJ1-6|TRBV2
TGTGCCAGCAAATACGGGGGGTTCTCCTATAATTCACCCCTCCACTTT
CASKYGGFSYNSPLHF
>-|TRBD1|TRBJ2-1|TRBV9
TGTGCCAGCAGCCCGGGACAGGGAGGCGGCAATGAGCAGTTCTTC
CASSPGQGGGNEQFF
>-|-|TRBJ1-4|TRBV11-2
TGTGCCAGCAGCTTCCTAGGGGAGGGGAGAGAACTGTTTTTT
CASSFLGEGRELFF
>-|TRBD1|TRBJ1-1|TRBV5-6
TGTGCCAGCAGTCAAGGGACAGACTACACTGAAGCTTTCTTT
CASSQGTDYTEAFF
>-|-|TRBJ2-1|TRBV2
TGTGCCAGCATGGAGGGCCGTAGCTCCTACAATGAGCAGTTCTTC
CASMEGRSSYNEQFF
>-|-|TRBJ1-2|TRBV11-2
TGTGCCAGCAGCCCGAATGTGGTTAACTATGGCTACACCTTC
CASSPNVVNYGYTF
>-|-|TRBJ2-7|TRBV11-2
TGTGCCAGCAGCTTAGGCGACGGTGACGGATTCTACGAGCAGTACTTC
CASSLGDGDGFYEQYF
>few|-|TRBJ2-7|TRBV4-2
TGTGCCAGCAGCCAAGTCCCACTAGTGGGGAGAGAGCAGTACTTC
CASSQVPLVGREQYF
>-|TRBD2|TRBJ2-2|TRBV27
TGTGCCAGCTTTAGCGGGAGTCGGGAGTCCGGGGAGCTGTTTTTT
CASFSGSRESGELFF
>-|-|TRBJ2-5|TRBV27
TGTGCCAGCAGTTCTTTAACAGGGTACCAAGAGACCCAGTACTTC
CASSSLTGYQETQYF
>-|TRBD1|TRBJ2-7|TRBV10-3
TGTGCCATCAAATCGACAGGGGCTACCTACGAGCAGTACTTC
CAIKSTGATYEQYF
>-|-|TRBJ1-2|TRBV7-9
TGTGCCAGCAGCTTAAGGCGGGCCGGGGGTCGTCCGGATGGCTATGGCTACACCTTC
CASSLRRAGGRPDGYGYTF
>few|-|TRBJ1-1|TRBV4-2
TGTGCCAGCAGCCAAGGGACGGAAGCTTTCTTT
CASSQGTEAFF